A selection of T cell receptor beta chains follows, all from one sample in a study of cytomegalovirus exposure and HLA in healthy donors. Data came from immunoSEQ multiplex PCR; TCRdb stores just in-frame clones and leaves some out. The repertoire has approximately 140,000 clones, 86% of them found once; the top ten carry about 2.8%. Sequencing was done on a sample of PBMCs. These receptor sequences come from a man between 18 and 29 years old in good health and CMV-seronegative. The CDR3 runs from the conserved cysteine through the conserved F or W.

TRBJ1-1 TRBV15 CATSRDGTGGKWTEAFF
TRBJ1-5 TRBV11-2 CASSGSREQPQHF
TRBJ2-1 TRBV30 CAWSVQARPLYNEQFF
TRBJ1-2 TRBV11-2 CASSLDRGRGYTF
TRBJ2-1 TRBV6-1 CASSELWGVVSYNEQFF
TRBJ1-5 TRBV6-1 CASRNRDYSNQPQHF
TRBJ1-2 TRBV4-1 CASSHRTGKKSLGDGYTF
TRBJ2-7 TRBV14 CASSQVTGGVYEQYF
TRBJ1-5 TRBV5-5 CASSFSFNQPQHF
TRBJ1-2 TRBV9 CASSGHLANYGYTF
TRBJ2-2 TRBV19 CASSIVQGAVGELFF
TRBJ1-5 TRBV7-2 CASSLDRGNQPQHF
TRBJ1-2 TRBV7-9 CASSPLWVGGYGYTF
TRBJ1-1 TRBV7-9 CASSTQGMNTEAFF
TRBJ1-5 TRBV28 CASSPGGRRNQPQHF
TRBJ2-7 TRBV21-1 CASSKRIQGSSYEQYF
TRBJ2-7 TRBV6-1 CASSEAVAGTIYEQYF
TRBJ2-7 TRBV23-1 CAGPRTGVFYEQYF
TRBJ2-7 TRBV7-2 CASSQGGQGAREQYF
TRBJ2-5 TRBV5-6 CASSASALLDTKTQYF
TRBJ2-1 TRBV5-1 CASTLFAGGSNEQFF
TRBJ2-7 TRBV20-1 CSASTAYEQYF
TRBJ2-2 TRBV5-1 CASSSSGRALAGELFF
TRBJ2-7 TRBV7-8 CASSLVQEPIANSYEQYF
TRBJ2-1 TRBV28 CASSLGGRAGWNEQFF
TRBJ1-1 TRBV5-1 CASSPDVRGEAFF
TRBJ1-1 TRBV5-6 CASRSGGTEAFF
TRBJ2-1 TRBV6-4 CASSLQPGGMEQFF
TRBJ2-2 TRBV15 CATSNAQGSFPYANTGELFF
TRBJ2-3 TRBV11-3 CASSLNSGGTDTQYF
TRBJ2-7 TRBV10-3 CAISPGTSNDEQYF
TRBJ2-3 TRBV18 CASSPPPGSGSDHDTQYF
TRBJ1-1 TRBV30 CAWSVLHAERHTNTEAFF
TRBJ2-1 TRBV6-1 CASSPIAETYNEQFF
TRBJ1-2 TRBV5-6 CASTRGGSDGYTF
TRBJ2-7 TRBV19 CASSNRAGKSYEQYF
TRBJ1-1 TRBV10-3 CATFPDRGNTEAFF
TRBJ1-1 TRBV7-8 CASSDRLAGLAFF
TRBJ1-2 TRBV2 CASTLDRSYGYTF
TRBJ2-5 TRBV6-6 CASSGTGGETQYF
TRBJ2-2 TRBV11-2 CASSLERTSGDTGELFF
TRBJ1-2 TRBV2 CASRRGNSYGYTF